The TCR beta chain under discussion was sequenced for a study of cytomegalovirus exposure and HLA in healthy donors. 13 Jbeta primers and 60 Vbeta primers were used for the PCR. Measured with immunoSEQ multiplex PCR; TCRdb has only the in-frame clones, and not every one. The sample carries about 120,000 clones, roughly 70% recorded once. Trimming took off 6 bases at V and 0 bases at J, with 21 bases between the two ends. Per the germline V gene, CDR1 is SGDLS and CDR2 is YYNGEE. CDR3 length: 17 residues. The source of this sequence is a woman between 40 and 50 years old in good health and CMV-seropositive. The sample taken for sequencing was PBMCs. The V call is TRBV9, the J call TRBJ1-2, with D possibly TRBD1 on 5 matching bases. In DNA, the CDR3 is TGTGCCAGCACTAGGTGGGGCGGGAGCCCTTCTAACTATGGCTACACCTTC. Amino acids: CASTRWGGSPSNYGYTF.